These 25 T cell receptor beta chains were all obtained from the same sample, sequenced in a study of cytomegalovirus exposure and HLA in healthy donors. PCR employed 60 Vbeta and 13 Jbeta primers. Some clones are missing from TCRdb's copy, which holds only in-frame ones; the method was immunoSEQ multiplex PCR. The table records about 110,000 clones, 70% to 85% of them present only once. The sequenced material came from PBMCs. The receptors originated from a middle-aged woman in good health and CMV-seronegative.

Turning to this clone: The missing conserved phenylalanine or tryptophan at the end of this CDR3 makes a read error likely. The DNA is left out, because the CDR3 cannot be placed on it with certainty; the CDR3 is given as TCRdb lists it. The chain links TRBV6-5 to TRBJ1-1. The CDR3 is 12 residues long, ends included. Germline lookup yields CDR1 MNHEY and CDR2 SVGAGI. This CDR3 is CASSYSRGGRLR.

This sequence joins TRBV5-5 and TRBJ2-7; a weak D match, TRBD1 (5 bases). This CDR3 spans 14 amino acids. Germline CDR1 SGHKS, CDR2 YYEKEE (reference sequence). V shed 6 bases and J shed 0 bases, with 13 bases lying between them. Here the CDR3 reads CASIPPDNSYEQYF. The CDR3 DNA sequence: TGTGCCAGCATACCCCCGGACAACTCCTACGAGCAGTACTTC. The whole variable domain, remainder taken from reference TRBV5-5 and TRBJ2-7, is DAGVTQSPTHLIKTRGQQVTLRCSPISGHKSVSWYQQVLGQGPQFIFQYYEKEERGRGNFPDRFSARQFPNYSSELNVNALLLGDSALYLCASIPPDNSYEQYFGPGTRLTVT.

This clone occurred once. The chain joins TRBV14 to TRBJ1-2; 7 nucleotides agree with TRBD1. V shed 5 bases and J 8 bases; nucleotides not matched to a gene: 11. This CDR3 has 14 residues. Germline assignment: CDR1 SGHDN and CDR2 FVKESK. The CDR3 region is CASSTHRGSRGYTF. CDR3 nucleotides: TGTGCCAGCAGCACCCACAGGGGAAGTCGAGGCTACACCTTC.

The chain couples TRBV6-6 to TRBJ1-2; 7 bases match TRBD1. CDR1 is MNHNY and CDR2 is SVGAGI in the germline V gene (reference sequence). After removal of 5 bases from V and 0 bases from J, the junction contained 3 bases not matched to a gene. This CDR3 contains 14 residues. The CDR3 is CASSPGQTNYGYTF. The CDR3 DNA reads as TGTGCCAGCAGTCCGGGACAGACTAACTATGGCTACACCTTC.

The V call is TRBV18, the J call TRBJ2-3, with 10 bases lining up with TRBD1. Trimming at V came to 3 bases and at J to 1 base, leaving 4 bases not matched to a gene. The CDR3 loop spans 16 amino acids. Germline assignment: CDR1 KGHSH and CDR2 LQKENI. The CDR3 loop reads CASSPGQGIGTDTQYF. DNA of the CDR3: TGTGCCAGCTCACCGGGACAGGGGATTGGCACAGATACGCAGTATTTT.

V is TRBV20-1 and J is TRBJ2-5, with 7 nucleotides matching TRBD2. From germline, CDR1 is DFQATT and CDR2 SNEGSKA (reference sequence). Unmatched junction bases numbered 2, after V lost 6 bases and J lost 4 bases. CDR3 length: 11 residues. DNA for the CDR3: TGCAGTGCACCTAGCGGAGAGACCCAGTACTTC. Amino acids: CSAPSGETQYF.

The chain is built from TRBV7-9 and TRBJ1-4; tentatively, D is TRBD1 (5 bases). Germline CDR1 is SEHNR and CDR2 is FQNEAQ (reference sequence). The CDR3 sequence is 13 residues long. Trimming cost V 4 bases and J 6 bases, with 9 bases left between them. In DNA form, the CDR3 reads TGTGCCAGCAGCTCAGGGTTGGATGAAAAACTGTTTTTT. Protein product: CASSSGLDEKLFF.

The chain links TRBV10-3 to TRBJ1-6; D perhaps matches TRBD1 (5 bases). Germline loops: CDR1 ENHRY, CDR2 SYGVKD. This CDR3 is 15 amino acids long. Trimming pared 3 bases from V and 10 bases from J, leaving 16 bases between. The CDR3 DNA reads TGTGCCATCAGTGACGGCGGGGGAAGGGGATCACCCCTCCACTTT. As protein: CAISDGGGRGSPLHF.

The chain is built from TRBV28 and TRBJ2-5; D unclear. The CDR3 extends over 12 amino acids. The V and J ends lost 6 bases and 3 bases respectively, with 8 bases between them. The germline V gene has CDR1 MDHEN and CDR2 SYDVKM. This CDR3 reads CASRHREETQYF. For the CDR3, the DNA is TGTGCCAGCAGACACCGGGAAGAGACCCAGTACTTC.

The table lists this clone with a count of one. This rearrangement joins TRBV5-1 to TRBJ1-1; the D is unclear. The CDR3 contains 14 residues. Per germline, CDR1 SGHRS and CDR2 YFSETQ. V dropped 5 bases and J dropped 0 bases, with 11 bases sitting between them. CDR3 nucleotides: TGCGCCAGCAGAGATCCCGGTATGAACACTGAAGCTTTCTTT. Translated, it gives CASRDPGMNTEAFF. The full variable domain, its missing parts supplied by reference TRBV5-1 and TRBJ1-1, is KAGVTQTPRYLIKTRGQQVTLSCSPISGHRSVSWYQQTPGQGLQFLFEYFSETQRNKGNFPGRFSGRQFSNSRSEMNVSTLELGDSALYLCASRDPGMNTEAFFGQGTRLTVV.

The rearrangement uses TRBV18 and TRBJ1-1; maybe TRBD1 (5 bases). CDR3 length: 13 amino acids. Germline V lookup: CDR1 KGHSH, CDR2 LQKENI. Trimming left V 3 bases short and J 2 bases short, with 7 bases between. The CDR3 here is CASSPDSNTEAFF. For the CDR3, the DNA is TGTGCCAGCTCACCCGACAGCAACACTGAAGCTTTCTTT.

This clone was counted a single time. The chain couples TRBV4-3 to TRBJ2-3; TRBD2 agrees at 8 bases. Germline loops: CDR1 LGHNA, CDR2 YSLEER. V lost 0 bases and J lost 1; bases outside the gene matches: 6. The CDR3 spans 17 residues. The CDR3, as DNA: TGCGCCAGCAGCCAAGATTCCCCCGGGGGGGGCACAGATACGCAGTATTTT. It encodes CASSQDSPGGGTDTQYF.

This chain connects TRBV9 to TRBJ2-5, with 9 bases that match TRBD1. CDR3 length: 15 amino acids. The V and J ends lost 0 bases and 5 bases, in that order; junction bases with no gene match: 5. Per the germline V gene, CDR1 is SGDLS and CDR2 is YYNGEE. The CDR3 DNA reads TGTGCCAGCAGCGTAGGGACAGGGGCACGGGAGACCCAGTACTTC. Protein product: CASSVGTGARETQYF.

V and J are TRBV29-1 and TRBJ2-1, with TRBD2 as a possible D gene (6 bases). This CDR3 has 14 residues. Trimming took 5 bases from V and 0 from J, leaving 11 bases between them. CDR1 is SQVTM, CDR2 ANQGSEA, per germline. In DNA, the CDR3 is TGCAGCGTTTTCGGGACTGCCTCCTACAATGAGCAGTTCTTC. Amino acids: CSVFGTASYNEQFF.

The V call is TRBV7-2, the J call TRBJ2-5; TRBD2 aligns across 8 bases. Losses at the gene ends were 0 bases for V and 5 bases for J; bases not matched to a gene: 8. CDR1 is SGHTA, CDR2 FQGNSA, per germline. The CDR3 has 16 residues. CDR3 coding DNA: TGTGCCAGCAGCTTAGCCGCGGGGGGCGCTCGGGAGACCCAGTACTTC. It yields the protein CASSLAAGGARETQYF.

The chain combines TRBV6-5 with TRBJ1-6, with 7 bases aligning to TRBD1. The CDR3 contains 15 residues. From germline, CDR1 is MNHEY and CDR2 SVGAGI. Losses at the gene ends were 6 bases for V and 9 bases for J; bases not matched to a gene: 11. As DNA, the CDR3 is TGTGCCAGCAGCCTCGACAGGGCGTATGCTTCACCCCTCCACTTT. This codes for CASSLDRAYASPLHF.

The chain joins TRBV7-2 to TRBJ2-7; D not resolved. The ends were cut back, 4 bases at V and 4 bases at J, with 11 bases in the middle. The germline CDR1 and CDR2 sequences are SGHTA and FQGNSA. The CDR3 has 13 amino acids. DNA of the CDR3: TGTGCCAGCAGCTCGCAAAACGGTTACGAGCAGTACTTC. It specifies CASSSQNGYEQYF.

CDR3 in DNA: TGTGCCAGCAGTTCGTACTGGACAGGGGGTTTATACAATGAGCAGTTCTTC. Protein: CASSSYWTGGLYNEQFF. The chain joins TRBV27 to TRBJ2-1, with 10 bases identical to TRBD1. With 4 bases clipped from V and 4 bases from J, the junction kept 10 bases outside the gene matches. This CDR3 has 17 residues. CDR1 is MNHEY, CDR2 SMNVEV, per germline (reference sequence).

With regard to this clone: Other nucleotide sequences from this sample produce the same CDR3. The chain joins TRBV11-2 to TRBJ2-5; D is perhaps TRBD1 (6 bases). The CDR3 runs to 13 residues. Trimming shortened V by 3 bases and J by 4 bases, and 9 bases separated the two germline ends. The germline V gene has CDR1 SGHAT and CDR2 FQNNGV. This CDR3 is CASSFLRGETQYF. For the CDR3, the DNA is TGTGCCAGCAGCTTCCTCAGGGGAGAGACCCAGTACTTC.

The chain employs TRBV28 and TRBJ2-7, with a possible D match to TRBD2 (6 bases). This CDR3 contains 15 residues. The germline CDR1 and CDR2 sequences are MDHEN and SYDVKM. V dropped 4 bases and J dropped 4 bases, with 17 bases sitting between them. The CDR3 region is CASSWGGEADYEQYF. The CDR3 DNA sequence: TGTGCCAGCAGTTGGGGCGGGGAGGCCGATTACGAGCAGTACTTC. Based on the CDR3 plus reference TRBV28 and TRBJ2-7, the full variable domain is DVKVTQSSRYLVKRTGEKVFLECVQDMDHENMFWYRQDPGLGLRLIYFSYDVKMKEKGDIPEGYSVSREKKERFSLILESASTNQTSMYLCASSWGGEADYEQYFGPGTRLTVT.

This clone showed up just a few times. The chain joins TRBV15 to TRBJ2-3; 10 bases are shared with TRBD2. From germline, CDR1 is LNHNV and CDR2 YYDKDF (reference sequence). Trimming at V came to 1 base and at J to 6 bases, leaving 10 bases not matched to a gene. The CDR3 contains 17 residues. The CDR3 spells CATSRGGSSGGGDTQYF. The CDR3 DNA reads TGTGCCACCAGCAGAGGAGGTTCTAGCGGGGGAGGTGATACGCAGTATTTT.

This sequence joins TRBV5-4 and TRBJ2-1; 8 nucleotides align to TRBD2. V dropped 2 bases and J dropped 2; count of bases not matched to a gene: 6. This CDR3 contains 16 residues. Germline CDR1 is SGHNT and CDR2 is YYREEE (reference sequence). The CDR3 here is CASSFTRGGTYNEQFF. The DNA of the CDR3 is TGTGCCAGCAGCTTTACCCGGGGGGGTACCTACAATGAGCAGTTCTTC.

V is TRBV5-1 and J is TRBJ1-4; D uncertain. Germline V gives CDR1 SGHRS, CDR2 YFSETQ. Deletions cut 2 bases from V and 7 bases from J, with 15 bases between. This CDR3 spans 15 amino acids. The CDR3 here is CASSFSGRGGEKLFF. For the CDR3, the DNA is TGCGCCAGCAGCTTCTCCGGGAGAGGTGGTGAAAAACTGTTTTTT.

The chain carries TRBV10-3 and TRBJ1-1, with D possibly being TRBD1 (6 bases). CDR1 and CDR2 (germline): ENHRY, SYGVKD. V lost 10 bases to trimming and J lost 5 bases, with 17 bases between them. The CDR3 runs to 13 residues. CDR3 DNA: TGTGCCAAACGGGGGGCGAGGGGGACTGAAGCTTTCTTT. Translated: CAKRGARGTEAFF.

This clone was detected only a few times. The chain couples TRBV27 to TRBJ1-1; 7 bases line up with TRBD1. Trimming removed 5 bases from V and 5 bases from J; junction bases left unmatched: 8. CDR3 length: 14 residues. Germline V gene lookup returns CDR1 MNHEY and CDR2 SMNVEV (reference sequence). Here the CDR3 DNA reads TGTGCCAGCAGTCAGTCAGGGGGATGGACTGAAGCTTTCTTT. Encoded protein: CASSQSGGWTEAFF.